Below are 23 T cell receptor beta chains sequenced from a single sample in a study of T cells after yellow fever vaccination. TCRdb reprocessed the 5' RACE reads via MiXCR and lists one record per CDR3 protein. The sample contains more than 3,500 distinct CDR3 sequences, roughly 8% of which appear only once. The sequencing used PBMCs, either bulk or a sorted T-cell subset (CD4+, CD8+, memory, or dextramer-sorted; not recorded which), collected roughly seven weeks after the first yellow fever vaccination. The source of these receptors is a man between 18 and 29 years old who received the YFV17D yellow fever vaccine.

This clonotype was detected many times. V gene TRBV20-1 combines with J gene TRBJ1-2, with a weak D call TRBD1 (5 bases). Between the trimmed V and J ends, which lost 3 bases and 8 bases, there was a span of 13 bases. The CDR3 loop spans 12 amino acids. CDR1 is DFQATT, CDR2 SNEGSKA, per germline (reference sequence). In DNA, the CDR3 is TGCAGTGCTAGGGGGGGACCTTTAGGCTACACCTTC. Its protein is CSARGGPLGYTF.

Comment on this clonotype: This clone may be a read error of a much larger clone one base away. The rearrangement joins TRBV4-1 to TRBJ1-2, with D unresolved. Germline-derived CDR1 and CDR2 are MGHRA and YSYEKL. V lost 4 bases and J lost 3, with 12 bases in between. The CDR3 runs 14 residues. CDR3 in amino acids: CASSLRTTDYGYTF. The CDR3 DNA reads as TGCGCCAGCAGCCTAAGGACGACTGACTATGGCTACACCTTC.

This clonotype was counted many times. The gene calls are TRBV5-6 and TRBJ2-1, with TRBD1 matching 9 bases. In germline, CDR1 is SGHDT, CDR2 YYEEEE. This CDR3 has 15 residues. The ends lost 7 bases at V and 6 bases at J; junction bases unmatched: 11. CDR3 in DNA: TGTGCCAGCTTCAGAGAGGGACAGGGACGCAATGAGCAGTTCTTC. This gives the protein CASFREGQGRNEQFF.

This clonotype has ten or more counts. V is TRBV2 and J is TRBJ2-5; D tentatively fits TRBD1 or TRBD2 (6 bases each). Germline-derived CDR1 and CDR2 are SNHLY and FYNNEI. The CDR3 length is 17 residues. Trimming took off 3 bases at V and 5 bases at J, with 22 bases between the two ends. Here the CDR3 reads CASSDISWDTSGETQYF. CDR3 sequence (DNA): TGTGCCAGCAGTGATATTTCGTGGGACACCAGCGGGGAGACCCAGTACTTC.

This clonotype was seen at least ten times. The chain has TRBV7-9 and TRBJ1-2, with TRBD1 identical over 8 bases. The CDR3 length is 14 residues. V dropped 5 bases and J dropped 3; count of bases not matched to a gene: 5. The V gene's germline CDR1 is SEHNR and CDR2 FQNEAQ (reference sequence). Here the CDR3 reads CASSPGQGHYGYTF. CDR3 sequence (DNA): TGTGCCAGCAGCCCCGGACAGGGTCACTATGGCTACACCTTC.

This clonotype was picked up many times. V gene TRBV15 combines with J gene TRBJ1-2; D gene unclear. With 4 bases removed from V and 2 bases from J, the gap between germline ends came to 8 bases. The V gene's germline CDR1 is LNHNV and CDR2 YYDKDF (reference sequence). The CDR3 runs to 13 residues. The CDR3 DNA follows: TGTGCCACCAGCACCGCCGAGAACTATGGCTACACCTTC. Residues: CATSTAENYGYTF.

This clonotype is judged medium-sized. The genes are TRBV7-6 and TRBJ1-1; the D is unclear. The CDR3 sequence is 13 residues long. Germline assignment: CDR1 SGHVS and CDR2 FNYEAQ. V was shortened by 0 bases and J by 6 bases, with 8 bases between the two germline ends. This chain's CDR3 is CASSLALGAEAFF. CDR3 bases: TGTGCCAGCAGCTTAGCGCTTGGGGCTGAAGCTTTCTTT.

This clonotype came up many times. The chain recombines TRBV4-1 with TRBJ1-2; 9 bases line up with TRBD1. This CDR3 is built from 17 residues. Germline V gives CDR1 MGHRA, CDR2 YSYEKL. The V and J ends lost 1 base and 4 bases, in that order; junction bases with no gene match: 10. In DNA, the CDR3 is TGCGCCAGCAGCCAAGGAGGGCCGGGACAGGGAGTCTATGGCTACACCTTC. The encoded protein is CASSQGGPGQGVYGYTF.

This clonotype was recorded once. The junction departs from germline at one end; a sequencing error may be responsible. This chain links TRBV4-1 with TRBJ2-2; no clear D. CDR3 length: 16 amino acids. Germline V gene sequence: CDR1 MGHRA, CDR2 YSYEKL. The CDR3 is CANSQNRNINTGELFF. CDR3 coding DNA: TGTGCCAACAGCCAAAATCGGAACATCAACACCGGGGAGCTGTTTTTT.

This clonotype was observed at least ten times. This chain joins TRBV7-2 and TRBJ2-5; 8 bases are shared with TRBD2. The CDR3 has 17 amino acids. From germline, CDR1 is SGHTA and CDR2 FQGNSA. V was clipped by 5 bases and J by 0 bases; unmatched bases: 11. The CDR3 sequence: CASSPRGGGGYQETQYF. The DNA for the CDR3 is TGTGCCAGCAGCCCCCGGGGAGGCGGGGGGTACCAAGAGACCCAGTACTTC.

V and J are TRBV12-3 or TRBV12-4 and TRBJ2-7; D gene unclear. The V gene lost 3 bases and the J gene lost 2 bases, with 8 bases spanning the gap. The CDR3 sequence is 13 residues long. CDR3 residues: CASSFNTPYEQYF. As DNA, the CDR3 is TGTGCCAGCAGTTTTAATACACCCTACGAGCAGTACTTC.

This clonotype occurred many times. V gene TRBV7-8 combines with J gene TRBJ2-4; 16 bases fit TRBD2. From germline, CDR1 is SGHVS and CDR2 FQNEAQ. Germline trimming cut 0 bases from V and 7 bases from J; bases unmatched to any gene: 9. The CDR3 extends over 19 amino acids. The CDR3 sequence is CASSLALVGLAGGRNIQYF. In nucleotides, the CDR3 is TGTGCCAGCAGCTTAGCGCTTGTGGGACTAGCGGGGGGGCGGAACATTCAGTACTTC.

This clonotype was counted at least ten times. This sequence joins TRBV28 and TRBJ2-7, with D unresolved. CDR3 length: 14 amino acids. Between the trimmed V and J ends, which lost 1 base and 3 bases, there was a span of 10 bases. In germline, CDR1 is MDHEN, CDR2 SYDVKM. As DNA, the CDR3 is TGTGCCAGCAGTTTATTGGCCAGGTACTACGAGCAGTACGTC. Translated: CASSLLARYYEQYV.

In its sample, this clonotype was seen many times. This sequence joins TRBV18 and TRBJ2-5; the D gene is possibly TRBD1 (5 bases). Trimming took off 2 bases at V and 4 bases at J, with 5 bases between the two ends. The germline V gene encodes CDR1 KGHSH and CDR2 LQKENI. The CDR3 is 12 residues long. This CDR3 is CASSPRGETQYF. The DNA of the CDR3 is TGTGCCAGCTCACCAAGGGGAGAGACCCAGTACTTC.

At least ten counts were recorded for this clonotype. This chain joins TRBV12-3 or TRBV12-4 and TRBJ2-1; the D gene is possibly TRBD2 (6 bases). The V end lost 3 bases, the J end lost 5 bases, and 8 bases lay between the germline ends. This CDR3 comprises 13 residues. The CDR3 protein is CASSFGGDNEQFF. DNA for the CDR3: TGTGCCAGCAGTTTTGGAGGGGACAATGAGCAGTTCTTC.

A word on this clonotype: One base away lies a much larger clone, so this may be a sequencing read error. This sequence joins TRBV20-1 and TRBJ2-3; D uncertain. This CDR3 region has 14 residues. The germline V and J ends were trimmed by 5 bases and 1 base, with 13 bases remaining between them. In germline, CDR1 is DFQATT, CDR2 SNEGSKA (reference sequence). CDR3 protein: CSALRATGTDTQYF. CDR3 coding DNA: TGCAGTGCTCTCCGCGCTACTGGCACAGATACGCAGTATTTT.

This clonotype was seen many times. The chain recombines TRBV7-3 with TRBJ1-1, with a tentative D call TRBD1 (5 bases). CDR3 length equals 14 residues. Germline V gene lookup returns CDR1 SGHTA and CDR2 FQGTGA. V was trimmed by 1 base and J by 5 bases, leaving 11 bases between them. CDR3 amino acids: CASSLKGVRTEAFF. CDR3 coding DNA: TGTGCCAGCAGCTTAAAAGGGGTTCGAACTGAAGCTTTCTTT.

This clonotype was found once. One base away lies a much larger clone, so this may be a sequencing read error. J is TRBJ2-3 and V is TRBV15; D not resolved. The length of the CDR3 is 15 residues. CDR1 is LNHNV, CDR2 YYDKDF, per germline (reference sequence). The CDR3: CATSREASNTDAQYF. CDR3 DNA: TGTGCCACCAGCAGAGAGGCCAGTAACACAGATGCGCAGTATTTT.

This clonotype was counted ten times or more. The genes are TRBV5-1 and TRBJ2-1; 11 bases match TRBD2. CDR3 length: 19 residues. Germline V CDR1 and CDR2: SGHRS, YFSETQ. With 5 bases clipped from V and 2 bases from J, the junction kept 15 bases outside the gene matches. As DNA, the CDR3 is TGCGCCAGCAGTTCCACCAATGTCCTAGCGGGGGGTCCCTACAATGAGCAGTTCTTC. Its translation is CASSSTNVLAGGPYNEQFF.

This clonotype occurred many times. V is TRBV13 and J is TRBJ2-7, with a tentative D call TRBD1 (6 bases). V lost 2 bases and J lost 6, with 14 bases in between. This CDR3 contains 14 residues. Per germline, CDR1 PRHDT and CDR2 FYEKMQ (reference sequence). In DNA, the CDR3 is TGTGCCAGCAGCTTATCCCAACAGGGATCCGAGCAGTACGTC. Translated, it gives CASSLSQQGSEQYV.

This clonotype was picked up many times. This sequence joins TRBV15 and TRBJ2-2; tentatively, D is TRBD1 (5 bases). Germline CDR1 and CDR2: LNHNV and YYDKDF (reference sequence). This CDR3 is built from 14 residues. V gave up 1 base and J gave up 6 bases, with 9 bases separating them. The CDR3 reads CATSRVRVAGELFF. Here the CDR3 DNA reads TGTGCCACCAGCAGAGTCAGGGTGGCCGGGGAGCTGTTTTTT.

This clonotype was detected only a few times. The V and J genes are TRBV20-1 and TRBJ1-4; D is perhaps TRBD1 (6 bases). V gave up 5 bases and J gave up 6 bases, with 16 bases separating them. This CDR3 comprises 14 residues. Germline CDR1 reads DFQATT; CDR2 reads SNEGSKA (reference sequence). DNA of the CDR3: TGCAGTGCTCATGGGGGGACACCGCATGAAAAACTGTTTTTT. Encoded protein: CSAHGGTPHEKLFF.

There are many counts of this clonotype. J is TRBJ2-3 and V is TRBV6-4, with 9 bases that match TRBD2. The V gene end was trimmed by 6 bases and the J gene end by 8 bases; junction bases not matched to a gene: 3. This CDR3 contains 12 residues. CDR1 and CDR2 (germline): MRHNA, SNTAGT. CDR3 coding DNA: TGTGCCAGCAGCGAGACTAGCGGTACGCAGTATTTT. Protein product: CASSETSGTQYF.